This paragraph covers one TCR beta chain sequence. The table came from immunoSEQ multiplex PCR; TCRdb's copy has only in-frame clones and leaves some out. The table lists about 29,000 clones, around 87% of them singletons. This sample was included in a study of preoperative IRX-2 immunotherapy in early breast cancer. The sample's treatment: preoperative locoregional IRX-2 cytokine immunotherapy. Samples came from a phase Ib trial of preoperative locoregional IRX-2 cytokine immunotherapy. This CDR3 is 15 amino acids long. Germline V CDR1 and CDR2: LNHDA, SQIVND (reference sequence). V shed 10 bases and J shed 0 bases, with 16 bases lying between them.

The chain couples TRBV19 to TRBJ2-1; D might be TRBD1 or TRBD2, each matching 6 bases. This material was acquired from a patient treated with IRX-2 immunotherapy. The sequence derives from a human donor with breast cancer. DNA of the CDR3: TGTGCCACCAGGGGAGGACAGAGCTCCTACAATGAGCAGTTCTTC. Translating gives CATRGGQSSYNEQFF.